The clone carrying this TCR beta chain was picked up many times. The CDR3 runs 14 residues. From germline, CDR1 is GTSNPN and CDR2 SVGIG (reference sequence). The V gene lost 0 bases and the J gene lost 8 bases, with 11 bases spanning the gap. This sample is part of a study of low-dose radiotherapy and immunotherapy resistance in tumors. It was with a constant-region primer and a V-primer adapter that TCRs were amplified over about 20 PCR cycles. TCRdb independently ran MiXCR on the reads; one entry per CDR3 protein. The sample holds tens of thousands of distinct CDR3 sequences, over 9.5% seen once. The sample's time point: before trial treatment. Along with nivolumab and ipilimumab, donors received aspirin, low-dose cyclophosphamide and low-dose radiotherapy.

This receptor was identified in a female donor with ovarian cancer. The rearrangement links TRBV30 to TRBJ1-6, with a possible D match to TRBD1 (5 bases). The sequenced sample was PBMCs, obtained before treatment. This CDR3 is CAWSVGTGDSPLHF. The CDR3 nucleotides are TGTGCCTGGAGTGTGGGAACAGGCGATTCACCCCTCCACTTT.